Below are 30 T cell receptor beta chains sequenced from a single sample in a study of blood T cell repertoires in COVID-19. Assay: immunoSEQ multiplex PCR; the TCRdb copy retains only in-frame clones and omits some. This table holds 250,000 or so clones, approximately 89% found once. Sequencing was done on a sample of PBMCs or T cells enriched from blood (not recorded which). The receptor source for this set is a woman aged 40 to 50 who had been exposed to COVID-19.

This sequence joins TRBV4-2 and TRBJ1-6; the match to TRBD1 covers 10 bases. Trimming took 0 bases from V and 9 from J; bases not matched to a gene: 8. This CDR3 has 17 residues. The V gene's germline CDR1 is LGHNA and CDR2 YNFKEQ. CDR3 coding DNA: TGTGCCAGCAGCCAAGAATATCGACAGGGGGCGCTTTCACCCCTCCACTTT. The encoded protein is CASSQEYRQGALSPLHF.

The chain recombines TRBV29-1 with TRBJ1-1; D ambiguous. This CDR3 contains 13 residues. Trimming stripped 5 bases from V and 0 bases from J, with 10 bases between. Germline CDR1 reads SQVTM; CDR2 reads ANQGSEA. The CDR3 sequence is CSVRSGMNTEAFF. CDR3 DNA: TGCAGCGTTCGATCGGGTATGAACACTGAAGCTTTCTTT.

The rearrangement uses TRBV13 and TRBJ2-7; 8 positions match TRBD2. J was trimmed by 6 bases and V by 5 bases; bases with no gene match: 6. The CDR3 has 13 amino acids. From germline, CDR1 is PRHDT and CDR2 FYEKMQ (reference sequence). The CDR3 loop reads CASSQGLAGEQYV. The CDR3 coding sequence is TGTGCCAGCAGCCAAGGACTAGCTGGCGAGCAGTACGTC.

CDR3 DNA: TGCGCCAGCAGCACTACAGGTCCTGGGACTGAAGCTTTCTTT. This sequence encodes CASSTTGPGTEAFF. The chain combines TRBV4-1 with TRBJ1-1, with D possibly TRBD1 on 5 matching bases. The CDR3 contains 14 residues. V lost 5 bases and J lost 5, with 15 bases in between. From germline, CDR1 is MGHRA and CDR2 YSYEKL.

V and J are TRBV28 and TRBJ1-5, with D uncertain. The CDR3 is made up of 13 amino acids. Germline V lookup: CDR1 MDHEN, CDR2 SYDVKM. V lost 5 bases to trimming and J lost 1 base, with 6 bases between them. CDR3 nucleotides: TGTGCCAGCAGTGAGTCAAGCAATCAGCCCCAGCATTTT. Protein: CASSESSNQPQHF.

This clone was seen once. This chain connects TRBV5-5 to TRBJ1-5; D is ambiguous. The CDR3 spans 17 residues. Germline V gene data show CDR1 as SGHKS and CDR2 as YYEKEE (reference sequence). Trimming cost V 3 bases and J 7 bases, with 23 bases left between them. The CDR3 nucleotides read TGTGCCAGCAGCTGGAGAACCGGGCCGGAGGGAAGGCAGCCCCAGCATTTT. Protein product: CASSWRTGPEGRQPQHF.

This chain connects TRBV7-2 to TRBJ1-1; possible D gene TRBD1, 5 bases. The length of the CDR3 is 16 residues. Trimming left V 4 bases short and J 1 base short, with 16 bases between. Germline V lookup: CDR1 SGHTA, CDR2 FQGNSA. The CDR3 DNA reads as TGTGCCAGCAGCTCAGGCCCAGGGCTCAAGAACACTGAAGCTTTCTTT. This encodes CASSSGPGLKNTEAFF.

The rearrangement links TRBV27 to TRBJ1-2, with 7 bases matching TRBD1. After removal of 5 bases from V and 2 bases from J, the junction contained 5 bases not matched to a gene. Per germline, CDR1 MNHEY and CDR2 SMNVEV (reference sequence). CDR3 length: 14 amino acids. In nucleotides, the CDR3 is TGTGCCAGCAGTCACGACAGGGTGAACTATGGCTACACCTTC. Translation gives CASSHDRVNYGYTF.

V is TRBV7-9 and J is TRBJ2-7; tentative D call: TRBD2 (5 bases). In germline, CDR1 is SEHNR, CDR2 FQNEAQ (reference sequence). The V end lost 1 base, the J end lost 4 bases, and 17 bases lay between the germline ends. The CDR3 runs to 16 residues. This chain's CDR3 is CASSLVGANGPYEQYV. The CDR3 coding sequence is TGTGCCAGCAGCTTAGTGGGAGCCAACGGACCTTACGAGCAGTACGTC.

CDR3 sequence: CASADLQGLVSNYGYTF. The CDR3 DNA follows: TGTGCCAGCGCAGACCTACAGGGGCTTGTAAGCAACTATGGCTACACCTTC. The genes are TRBV21-1 and TRBJ1-2; the table calls TRBD1, which could not be checked here. TRBV21-1 represents a pseudogene. The CDR3 runs to 17 residues.

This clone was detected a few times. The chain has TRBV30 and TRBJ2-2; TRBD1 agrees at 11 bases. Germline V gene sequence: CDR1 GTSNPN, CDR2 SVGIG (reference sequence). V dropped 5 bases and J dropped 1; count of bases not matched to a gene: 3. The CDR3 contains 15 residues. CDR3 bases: TGTGCCTGGCGGACAGGGGGCGTGAACACCGGGGAGCTGTTTTTT. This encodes CAWRTGGVNTGELFF.

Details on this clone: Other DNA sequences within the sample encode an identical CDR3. The CDR3 coding sequence is TGTGCCAGCAGCGTAGTAGAGGGAACTGAAGCTTTCTTT. This gives the protein CASSVVEGTEAFF. V gene TRBV9 combines with J gene TRBJ1-1; no definite D call. The germline CDR1 and CDR2 sequences are SGDLS and YYNGEE. The CDR3 length is 13 residues. Trimming pared 0 bases from V and 5 bases from J, leaving 8 bases between.

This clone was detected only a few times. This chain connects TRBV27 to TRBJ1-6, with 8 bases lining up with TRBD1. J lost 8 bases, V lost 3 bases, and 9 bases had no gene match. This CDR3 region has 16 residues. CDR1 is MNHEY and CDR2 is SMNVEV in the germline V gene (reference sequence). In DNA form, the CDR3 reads TGTGCCAGCAGTTTGACAGGGGCATGGGGTGATTCACCCCTCCACTTT. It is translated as CASSLTGAWGDSPLHF.

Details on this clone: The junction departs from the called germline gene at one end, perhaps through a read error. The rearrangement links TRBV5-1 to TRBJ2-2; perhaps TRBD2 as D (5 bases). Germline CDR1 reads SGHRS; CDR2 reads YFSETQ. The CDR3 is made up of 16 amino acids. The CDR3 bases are TGCGCCAGCAGCCCGGGGTGGGCGCTGAACTCCGGGGAGCTGTTTTTT. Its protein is CASSPGWALNSGELFF.

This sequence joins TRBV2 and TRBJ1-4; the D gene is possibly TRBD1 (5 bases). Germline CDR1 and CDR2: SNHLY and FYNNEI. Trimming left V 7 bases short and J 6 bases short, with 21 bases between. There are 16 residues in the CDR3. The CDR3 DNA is TGTGCCAGCATTTTCTTCCGTTCAGCGGGGGATGAAAAACTGTTTTTT. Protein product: CASIFFRSAGDEKLFF.

CDR3 residues: CASSREGQGGGEKLFF. For the CDR3, the DNA is TGTGCCAGTAGTAGAGAAGGACAGGGAGGGGGCGAAAAACTGTTTTTT. The chain carries TRBV19 and TRBJ1-4; 8 nucleotides match TRBD1. This CDR3 region has 16 residues. Losses at the gene ends were 4 bases for V and 8 bases for J; bases not matched to a gene: 12. The germline CDR1 and CDR2 sequences are LNHDA and SQIVND (reference sequence).

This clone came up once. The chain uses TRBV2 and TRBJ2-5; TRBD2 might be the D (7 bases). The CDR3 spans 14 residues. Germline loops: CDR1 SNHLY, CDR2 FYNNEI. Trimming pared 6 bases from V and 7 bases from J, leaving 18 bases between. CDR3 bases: TGTGCCAGCAGGCGGGGACGGGGGGCTACGACCCAGTACTTC. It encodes CASRRGRGATTQYF.

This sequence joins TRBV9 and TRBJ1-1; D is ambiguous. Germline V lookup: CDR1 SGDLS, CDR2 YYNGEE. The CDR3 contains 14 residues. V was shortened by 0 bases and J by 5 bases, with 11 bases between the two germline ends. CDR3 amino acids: CASSVGGLRTEAFF. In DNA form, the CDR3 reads TGTGCCAGCAGCGTAGGAGGGCTGAGGACTGAAGCTTTCTTT.

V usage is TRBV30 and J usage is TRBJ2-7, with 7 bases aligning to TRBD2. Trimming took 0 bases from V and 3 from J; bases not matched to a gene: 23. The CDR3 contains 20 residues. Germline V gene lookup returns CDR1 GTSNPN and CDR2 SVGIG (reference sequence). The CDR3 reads CAWSVRRREKGSLRVYEQYV. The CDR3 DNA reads TGTGCCTGGAGTGTACGACGGCGGGAGAAGGGTTCGCTCCGAGTCTACGAGCAGTACGTC.

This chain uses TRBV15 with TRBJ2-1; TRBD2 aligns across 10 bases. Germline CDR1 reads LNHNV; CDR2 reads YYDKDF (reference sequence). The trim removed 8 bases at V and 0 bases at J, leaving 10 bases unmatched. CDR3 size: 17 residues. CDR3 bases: TGTGCCACCGCCGGTCTAGCGGGAGCCTCCTCCTACAATGAGCAGTTCTTC. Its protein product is CATAGLAGASSYNEQFF.

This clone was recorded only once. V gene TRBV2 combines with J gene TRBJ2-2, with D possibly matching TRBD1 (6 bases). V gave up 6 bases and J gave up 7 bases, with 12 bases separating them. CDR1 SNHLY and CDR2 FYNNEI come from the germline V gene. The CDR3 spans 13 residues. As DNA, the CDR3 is TGTGCCAGCAGGGACAGCCCCAGCGGGGAGCTGTTTTTT. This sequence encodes CASRDSPSGELFF.

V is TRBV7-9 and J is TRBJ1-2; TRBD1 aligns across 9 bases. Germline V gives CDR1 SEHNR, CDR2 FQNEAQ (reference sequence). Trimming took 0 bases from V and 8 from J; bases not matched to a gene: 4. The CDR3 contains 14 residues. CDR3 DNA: TGTGCCAGCAGCTTAGCGAGGACAGGGGACGGCTACACCTTC. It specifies CASSLARTGDGYTF.

The CDR3 loop reads CASSQTSGRASGSGETQYF. CDR3 bases: TGTGCCAGTAGCCAAACTAGCGGGAGGGCCTCGGGATCGGGAGAGACCCAGTACTTC. The V gene is TRBV19, the J gene TRBJ2-5, with 13 bases aligning to TRBD2. With 6 bases clipped from V and 4 bases from J, the junction kept 17 bases outside the gene matches. The CDR3 is 19 amino acids. From germline, CDR1 is LNHDA and CDR2 SQIVND (reference sequence).

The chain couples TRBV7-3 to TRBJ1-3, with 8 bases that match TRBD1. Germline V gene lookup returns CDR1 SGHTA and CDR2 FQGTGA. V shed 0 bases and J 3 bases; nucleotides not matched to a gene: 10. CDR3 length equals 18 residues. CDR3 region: CASSLTSGTGTSGNTIYF. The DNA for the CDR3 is TGTGCCAGCAGCTTAACGTCCGGGACAGGAACTAGTGGAAACACCATATATTTT.

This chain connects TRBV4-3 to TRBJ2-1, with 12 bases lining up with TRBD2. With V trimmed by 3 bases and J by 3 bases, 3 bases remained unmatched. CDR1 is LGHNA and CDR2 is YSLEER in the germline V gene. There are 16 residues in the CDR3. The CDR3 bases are TGCGCCAGCAGCCACCTGACTAGCGGGGGCTACAATGAGCAGTTCTTC. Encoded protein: CASSHLTSGGYNEQFF.

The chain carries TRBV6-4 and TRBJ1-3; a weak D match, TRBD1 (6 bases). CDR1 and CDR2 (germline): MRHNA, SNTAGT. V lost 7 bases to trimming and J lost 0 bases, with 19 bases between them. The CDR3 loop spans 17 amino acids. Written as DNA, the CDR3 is TGTGCCAGCACAAATCTCACAGGGCTAGCCTCTGGAAACACCATATATTTT. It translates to CASTNLTGLASGNTIYF.

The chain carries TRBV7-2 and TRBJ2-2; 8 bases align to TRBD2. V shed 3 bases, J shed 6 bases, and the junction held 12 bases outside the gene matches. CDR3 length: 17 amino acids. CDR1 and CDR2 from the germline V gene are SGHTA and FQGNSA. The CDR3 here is CASSFGSGRGAPGELFF. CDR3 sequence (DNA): TGTGCCAGCAGCTTCGGTTCCGGGCGGGGGGCCCCCGGGGAGCTGTTTTTT.

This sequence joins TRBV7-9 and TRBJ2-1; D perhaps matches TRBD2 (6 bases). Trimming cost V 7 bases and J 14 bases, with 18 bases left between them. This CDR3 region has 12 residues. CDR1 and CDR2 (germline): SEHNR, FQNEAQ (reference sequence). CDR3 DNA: TGTGCCAGCATAAGGGCGGGAAGTTCGGAGTTCTTC. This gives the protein CASIRAGSSEFF. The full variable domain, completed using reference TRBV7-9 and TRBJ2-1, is DTGVSQNPRHKITKRGQNVTFRCDPISEHNRLYWYRQTLGQGPEFLTYFQNEAQLEKSRLLSDRFSAERPKGSFSTLEIQRTEQGDSAMYLCASIRAGSSEFFGPGTRLTVL.

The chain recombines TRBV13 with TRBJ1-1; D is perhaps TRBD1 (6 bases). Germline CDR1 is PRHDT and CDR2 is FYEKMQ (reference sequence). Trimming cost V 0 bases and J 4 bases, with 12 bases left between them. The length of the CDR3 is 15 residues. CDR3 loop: CASSLGPGVGTEAFF. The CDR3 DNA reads TGTGCCAGCAGCTTAGGTCCAGGGGTAGGCACTGAAGCTTTCTTT.

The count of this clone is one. The CDR3 DNA follows: TGCGCCAGCAGCCAAGCCCACCGGAGCTCCTACGAGCAGTACTTC. Translation gives CASSQAHRSSYEQYF. The rearrangement joins TRBV4-3 to TRBJ2-7; the D is unclear. Germline CDR1 is LGHNA and CDR2 is YSLEER. The V and J ends lost 1 base and 0 bases respectively, with 10 bases between them. The CDR3 spans 15 residues.